The next 23 T cell receptor beta chains were all read from a single sample in a study of blood T cell repertoires in COVID-19. Here immunoSEQ multiplex PCR was the method, and the copy in TCRdb shows in-frame clones only, minus some. The table lists about 59,000 clones, around 79% of them singletons. The specimen sequenced was peripheral blood. These receptor sequences come from a man aged 60 to 69 with acute or convalescent COVID-19.

About this clone: This CDR3 is also generated by other DNA sequences in the sample. The rearrangement joins TRBV30 to TRBJ1-4; the D is unclear. CDR1 GTSNPN and CDR2 SVGIG come from the germline V gene (reference sequence). Between the trimmed V and J ends, which lost 2 bases and 3 bases, there was a span of 7 bases. CDR3 length equals 13 residues. The CDR3: CAWSPGANEKLFF. The DNA of the CDR3 is TGTGCCTGGAGTCCGGGAGCTAATGAAAAACTGTTTTTT. Full variable domain (rest looked up from reference TRBV30 and TRBJ1-4): SQTIHQWPATLVQPVGSPLSLECTVEGTSNPNLYWYRQAAGRGLQLLFYSVGIGQISSEVPQNLSASRPQDRQFILSSKKLLLSDSGFYLCAWSPGANEKLFFGSGTQLSVL.

The rearrangement joins TRBV7-3 to TRBJ2-2; D not resolved. Per germline, CDR1 SGHTA and CDR2 FQGTGA. V was pared by 1 base and J by 5 bases, with 8 bases between. The CDR3 contains 14 residues. CDR3 sequence reads: CASSLSGGTGELFF. The CDR3 DNA reads as TGTGCCAGCAGCTTAAGTGGCGGTACCGGGGAGCTGTTTTTT.

This clone was recorded once. V and J are TRBV19 and TRBJ1-4; no firm D call. V was shortened by 3 bases and J by 7 bases, with 24 bases between the two germline ends. The CDR3 totals 18 residues. Germline values: CDR1 LNHDA, CDR2 SQIVND (reference sequence). The CDR3 bases are TGTGCCAGTAGTATCCCCTTCCCCCGACTGACTGCCGTTGAAAAACTGTTTTTT. Its protein product is CASSIPFPRLTAVEKLFF.

This clone turned up a few times. V and J are TRBV28 and TRBJ1-2; maybe TRBD1 (6 bases). CDR1 is MDHEN, CDR2 SYDVKM, per germline. With 5 bases removed from V and 4 bases from J, the gap between germline ends came to 8 bases. There are 12 residues in the CDR3. The CDR3 is CASSRGGYGYTF. The CDR3 coding sequence is TGTGCCAGCAGTAGGGGGGGCTATGGCTACACCTTC.

V usage is TRBV29-1 and J usage is TRBJ1-2; D call uncertain. Germline CDR1 and CDR2: SQVTM and ANQGSEA. This CDR3 has 12 residues. Trimming removed 8 bases from V and 4 bases from J, with 14 bases in between. The CDR3 reads CSTREGGYGYTF. The CDR3 DNA sequence: TGCAGCACAAGGGAGGGAGGCTATGGCTACACCTTC.

The chain has TRBV7-4 and TRBJ2-3, with 9 bases identical to TRBD2. The CDR3 is 16 amino acids. The germline gives CDR1 SGHVT, CDR2 SQSDAQ. Unmatched junction bases numbered 7, after V lost 5 bases and J lost 1 base. CDR3 sequence: CASSPRTSERTDTQYF. CDR3 coding DNA: TGTGCCAGCAGCCCAAGGACTAGCGAGCGCACAGATACGCAGTATTTT. The variable domain in full, with the rest retrieved from reference TRBV7-4 and TRBJ2-3, is GAGVSQSPRYKVAKRGRDVALRCDSISGHVTLYWYRQTLGQGSEVLTYSQSDAQRDKSGRPSGRFSAERPERSVSTLKIQRTEQGDSAVYLCASSPRTSERTDTQYFGPGTRLTVL.

This clone showed up just once. The chain couples TRBV9 to TRBJ2-3, with 11 positions matching TRBD2. Germline CDR1 SGDLS, CDR2 YYNGEE. This CDR3 is 16 amino acids long. Trimming removed 4 bases from V and 0 bases from J; junction bases left unmatched: 4. The CDR3 region is CASSLGLADSTDTQYF. The CDR3 DNA reads TGTGCCAGCAGCCTGGGACTAGCGGATAGCACAGATACGCAGTATTTT.

This rearrangement joins TRBV5-1 to TRBJ2-2; 8 bases are a match to TRBD1. The V gene's germline CDR1 is SGHRS and CDR2 YFSETQ. The CDR3 contains 15 residues. With 0 bases clipped from V and 6 bases from J, the junction kept 4 bases outside the gene matches. CDR3 bases: TGCGCCAGCAGCTTGGCAGGGGGCCTGGCCGGGGAGCTGTTTTTT. Amino acids: CASSLAGGLAGELFF.

The CDR3 is CASSSAGTGLYGYTF. In DNA form, the CDR3 reads TGTGCCAGCAGCTCCGCCGGGACAGGACTCTATGGCTACACCTTC. The chain has TRBV5-5 and TRBJ1-2, with 8 bases that match TRBD1. The CDR3 length is 15 residues. J lost 4 bases, V lost 3 bases, and 8 bases had no gene match. Germline assignment: CDR1 SGHKS and CDR2 YYEKEE (reference sequence).

The chain uses TRBV28 and TRBJ2-3; TRBD2 aligns across 8 bases. V dropped 2 bases and J dropped 3; count of bases not matched to a gene: 10. Germline CDR1 is MDHEN and CDR2 is SYDVKM. The CDR3 extends over 17 amino acids. This chain's CDR3 is CASSLGRSSGRTDTQYF. The CDR3, as DNA: TGTGCCAGCAGTTTAGGGAGATCTAGCGGGCGGACAGATACGCAGTATTTT.

This clone was detected once. CDR3 in amino acids: CASSLGLAGAGEQYF. CDR3 bases: TGTGCCAGCAGCCTCGGACTAGCGGGAGCCGGCGAGCAGTACTTC. The chain has TRBV14 and TRBJ2-7; 13 bases agree with TRBD2. The CDR3 has 15 residues. Trimming at V came to 4 bases and at J to 6 bases, leaving 6 bases not matched to a gene. Germline V lookup: CDR1 SGHDN, CDR2 FVKESK.

This sequence joins TRBV18 and TRBJ1-3; 7 bases match TRBD1. The CDR3 covers 15 residues. The trim removed 1 base at V and 4 bases at J, leaving 4 bases unmatched. Germline CDR1 and CDR2: KGHSH and LQKENI. This CDR3 is CASSPQGARGNTIYF. Here the CDR3 DNA reads TGTGCCAGCTCACCACAGGGGGCGCGAGGAAACACCATATATTTT.

The rearrangement joins TRBV5-1 to TRBJ1-4; 7 bases fit TRBD1. The germline V gene encodes CDR1 SGHRS and CDR2 YFSETQ. This CDR3 contains 15 residues. J was trimmed by 0 bases and V by 5 bases; bases with no gene match: 4. The CDR3 nucleotides read TGCGCCAGCAGAATTGGACAGGCAACTAATGAAAAACTGTTTTTT. Translation: CASRIGQATNEKLFF.

The chain joins TRBV29-1 to TRBJ2-4; possible D gene TRBD1, 5 bases. V lost 3 bases and J 7 bases, leaving 10 bases between the germline ends. The CDR3 loop spans 12 amino acids. Germline loops: CDR1 SQVTM, CDR2 ANQGSEA. CDR3 loop: CSVEIQVNIQYF. The CDR3 DNA reads as TGCAGCGTTGAGATACAGGTTAACATTCAGTACTTC.

This sequence joins TRBV4-1 and TRBJ1-5, with TRBD1 as a possible D gene (5 bases). There are 15 residues in the CDR3. V shed 0 bases and J shed 9 bases, with 15 bases lying between them. Germline lookup yields CDR1 MGHRA and CDR2 YSYEKL. The CDR3 spells CASSQEGGMGWPQHF. The CDR3 DNA reads TGCGCCAGCAGCCAAGAGGGGGGGATGGGGTGGCCCCAGCATTTT.

The chain is built from TRBV4-3 and TRBJ2-1, with D possibly being TRBD2 (6 bases). This CDR3 comprises 13 residues. Looked up from germline, CDR1 is LGHNA and CDR2 is YSLEER. The V end lost 4 bases, the J end lost 12 bases, and 16 bases lay between the germline ends. The CDR3 loop is CASSPLSGGMQFF. The DNA of the CDR3 is TGCGCCAGCAGCCCCCTCTCTGGCGGGATGCAGTTCTTC.

This clone was counted a few times. This chain joins TRBV4-2 and TRBJ2-5; 11 bases map to TRBD2. This CDR3 comprises 13 residues. The germline CDR1 and CDR2 sequences are LGHNA and YNFKEQ. Trimming took 0 bases from V and 10 from J; bases not matched to a gene: 1. The CDR3 is CASSQETSGIQYF. As DNA, the CDR3 is TGTGCCAGCAGCCAAGAGACTAGCGGGATCCAGTACTTC.

This clone appeared a single time. V gene TRBV28 combines with J gene TRBJ1-5, with D possibly being TRBD1 (5 bases). There are 17 residues in the CDR3. V lost 3 bases and J lost 7, with 22 bases in between. The V gene's germline CDR1 is MDHEN and CDR2 SYDVKM. The CDR3 loop reads CASSFSGGRAVGQPQHF. The CDR3 nucleotides are TGTGCCAGCAGTTTTAGTGGCGGCAGGGCCGTCGGACAGCCCCAGCATTTT.

This clone was detected only a few times. The chain is built from TRBV14 and TRBJ2-1; 12 bases fit TRBD2. Losses at the gene ends were 4 bases for V and 7 bases for J; bases not matched to a gene: 5. CDR1 and CDR2 from the germline V gene are SGHDN and FVKESK. The CDR3 length is 15 residues. CDR3 amino acids: CASSRLAGGLNEQFF. The CDR3 DNA follows: TGTGCCAGCAGCCGTCTAGCGGGAGGGTTGAATGAGCAGTTCTTC.

This clone came up a few times. The rearrangement links TRBV2 to TRBJ2-7; 10 bases agree with TRBD2. The CDR3 is 16 residues long. With V trimmed by 5 bases and J by 1 base, 8 bases remained unmatched. The germline V gene encodes CDR1 SNHLY and CDR2 FYNNEI. CDR3 nucleotides: TGTGCCAGCAGTCCGGGACTAGCGACCATTTCCTACGAGCAGTACTTC. It is translated as CASSPGLATISYEQYF.

This chain connects TRBV7-8 to TRBJ1-4; D possibly corresponds to TRBD1 (6 bases). This CDR3 comprises 13 residues. V gave up 10 bases and J gave up 4 bases, with 13 bases separating them. Germline CDR1 is SGHVS and CDR2 is FQNEAQ. The DNA of the CDR3 is TGTGCCATCGCGACAGGCGATAATGAAAAACTGTTTTTT. Translating it yields CAIATGDNEKLFF.

The chain uses TRBV28 and TRBJ2-7; the match to TRBD2 covers 9 bases. Germline V gives CDR1 MDHEN, CDR2 SYDVKM. Trimming at V came to 9 bases and at J to 1 base, leaving 7 bases not matched to a gene. The length of the CDR3 is 14 residues. As DNA, the CDR3 is TGTGCCAGTACCGGACTAGCGTGGTCCTACGAGCAGTACTTC. Translated: CASTGLAWSYEQYF.

The chain combines TRBV28 with TRBJ1-6, with 10 bases matching TRBD1. Germline V CDR1 and CDR2: MDHEN, SYDVKM. The CDR3 extends over 13 amino acids. V gave up 4 bases and J gave up 9 bases; unmatched junction bases: 0. CDR3 sequence (DNA): TGTGCCAGCAGTTGGACAGGGGGTTCACCCCTCCACTTT. It encodes CASSWTGGSPLHF.